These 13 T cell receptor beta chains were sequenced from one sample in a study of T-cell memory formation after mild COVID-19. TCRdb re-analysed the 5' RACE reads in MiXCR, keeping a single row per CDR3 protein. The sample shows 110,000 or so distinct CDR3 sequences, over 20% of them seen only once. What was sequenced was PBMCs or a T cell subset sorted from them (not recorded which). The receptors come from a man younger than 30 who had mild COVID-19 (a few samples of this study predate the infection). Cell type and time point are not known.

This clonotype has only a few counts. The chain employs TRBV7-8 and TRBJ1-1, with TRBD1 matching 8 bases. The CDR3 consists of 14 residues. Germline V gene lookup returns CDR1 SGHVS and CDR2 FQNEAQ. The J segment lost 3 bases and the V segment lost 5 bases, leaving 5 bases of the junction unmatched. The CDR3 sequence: CASSLRGRDTEAFF. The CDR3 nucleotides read TGTGCCAGCAGCCTCAGGGGGCGCGACACTGAAGCTTTCTTT. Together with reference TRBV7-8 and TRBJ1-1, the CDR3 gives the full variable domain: GAGVSQSPRYKVAKRGQDVALRCDPISGHVSLFWYQQALGQGPEFLTYFQNEAQLDKSGLPSDRFFAERPEGSVSTLKIQRTQQEDSAVYLCASSLRGRDTEAFFGQGTRLTVV.

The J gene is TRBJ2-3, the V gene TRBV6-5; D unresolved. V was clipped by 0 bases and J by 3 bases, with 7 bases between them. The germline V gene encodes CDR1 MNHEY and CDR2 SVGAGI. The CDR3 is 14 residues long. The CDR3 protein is CASSYSQLTDTQYF. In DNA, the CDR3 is TGTGCCAGCAGTTACTCTCAGTTAACAGATACGCAGTATTTT.

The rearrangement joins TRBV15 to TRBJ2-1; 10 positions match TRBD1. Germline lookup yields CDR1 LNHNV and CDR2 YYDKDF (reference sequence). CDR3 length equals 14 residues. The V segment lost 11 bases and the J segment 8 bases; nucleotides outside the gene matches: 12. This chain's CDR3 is CAAGTGTGVDEQFF. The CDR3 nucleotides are TGTGCCGCCGGGACCGGGACAGGGGTCGATGAGCAGTTCTTC.

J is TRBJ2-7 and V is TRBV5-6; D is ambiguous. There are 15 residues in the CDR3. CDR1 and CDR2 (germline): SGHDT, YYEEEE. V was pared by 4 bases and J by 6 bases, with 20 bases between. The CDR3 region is CASSQTTDLIFEQYF. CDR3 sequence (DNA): TGTGCCAGCAGCCAAACCACCGACTTGATATTCGAGCAGTACTTC.

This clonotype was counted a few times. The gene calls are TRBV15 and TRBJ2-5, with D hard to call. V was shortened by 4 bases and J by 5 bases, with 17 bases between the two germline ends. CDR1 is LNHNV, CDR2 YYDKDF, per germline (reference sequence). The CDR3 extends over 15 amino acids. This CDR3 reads CATSTGLGTAETQYF. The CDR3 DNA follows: TGTGCCACCAGCACTGGGTTGGGAACGGCGGAGACCCAGTACTTC.

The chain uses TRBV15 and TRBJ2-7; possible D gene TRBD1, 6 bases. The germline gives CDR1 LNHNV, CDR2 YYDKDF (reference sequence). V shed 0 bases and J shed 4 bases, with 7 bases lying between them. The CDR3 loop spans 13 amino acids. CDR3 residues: CATSREDSYEQYV. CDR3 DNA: TGTGCCACCAGCAGAGAGGACAGTTACGAGCAGTACGTC.

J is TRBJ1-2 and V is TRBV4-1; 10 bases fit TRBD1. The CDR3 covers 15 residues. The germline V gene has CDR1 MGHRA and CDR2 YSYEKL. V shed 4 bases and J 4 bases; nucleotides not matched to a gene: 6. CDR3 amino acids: CASSLRQGAGYGYTF. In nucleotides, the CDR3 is TGCGCCAGCAGCCTTAGACAGGGGGCCGGCTATGGCTACACCTTC.

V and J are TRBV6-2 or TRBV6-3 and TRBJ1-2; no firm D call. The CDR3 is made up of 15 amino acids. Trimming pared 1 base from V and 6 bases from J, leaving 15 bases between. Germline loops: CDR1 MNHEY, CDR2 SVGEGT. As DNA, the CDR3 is TGTGCCAGCAGTTACTTCGGCAGTCGGATCGATGGCTACACCTTC. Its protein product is CASSYFGSRIDGYTF.

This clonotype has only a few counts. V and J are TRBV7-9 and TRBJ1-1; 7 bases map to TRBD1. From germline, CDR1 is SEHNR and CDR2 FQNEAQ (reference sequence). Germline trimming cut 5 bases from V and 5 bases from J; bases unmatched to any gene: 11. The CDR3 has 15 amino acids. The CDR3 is CASSTAQGVRTEAFF. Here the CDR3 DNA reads TGTGCCAGCAGCACTGCCCAGGGGGTACGGACTGAAGCTTTCTTT.

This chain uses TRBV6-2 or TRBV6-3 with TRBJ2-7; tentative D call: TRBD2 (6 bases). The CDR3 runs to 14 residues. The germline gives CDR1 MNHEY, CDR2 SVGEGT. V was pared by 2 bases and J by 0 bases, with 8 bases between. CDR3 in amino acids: CASSYGGFSYEQYF. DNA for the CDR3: TGTGCCAGCAGTTACGGAGGGTTCTCCTACGAGCAGTACTTC.

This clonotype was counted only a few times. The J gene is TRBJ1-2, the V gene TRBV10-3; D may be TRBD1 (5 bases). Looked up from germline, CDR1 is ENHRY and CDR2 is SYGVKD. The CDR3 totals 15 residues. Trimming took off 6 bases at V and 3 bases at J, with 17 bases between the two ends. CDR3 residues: CAIRDGGTLYYGYTF. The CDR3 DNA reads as TGTGCCATCAGGGACGGGGGGACCTTATACTATGGCTACACCTTC.

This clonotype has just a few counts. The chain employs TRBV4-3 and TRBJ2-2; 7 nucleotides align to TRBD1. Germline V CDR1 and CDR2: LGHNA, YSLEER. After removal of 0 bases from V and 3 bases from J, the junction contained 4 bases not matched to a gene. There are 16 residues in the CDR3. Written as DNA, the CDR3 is TGCGCCAGCAGCCAAGACCCCGACAGGGACACCGGGGAGCTGTTTTTT. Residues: CASSQDPDRDTGELFF.

The CDR3 loop reads CASSSGTLGDEKLFF. CDR3 nucleotide sequence: TGTGCCAGCAGCTCTGGGACCTTGGGGGATGAAAAACTGTTTTTT. This chain links TRBV11-2 with TRBJ1-4, with a possible D match to TRBD1 (5 bases). Germline-derived CDR1 and CDR2 are SGHAT and FQNNGV. This CDR3 has 15 amino acids. V lost 4 bases, J lost 6 bases, and 15 bases lay in between.